Below, 28 T cell receptor beta chains from the same sample are listed, as sequenced in a study of blood T cell repertoires in COVID-19. Clones were read by immunoSEQ multiplex PCR, and TCRdb kept only the in-frame ones, dropping some. The table has under 250,000 clones, approximately 85% seen once. The material sequenced was PBMCs or T cells enriched from blood (not recorded which). Receptors were obtained from a woman aged 45-59 years with acute COVID-19.

The chain has TRBV3-1 (or the pseudogene TRBV3-2) and TRBJ1-2; D is uncertain. CDR3 length equals 16 residues. Trimming cost V 0 bases and J 6 bases, with 17 bases left between them. Germline CDR1 reads LGHDT; CDR2 reads YNNKEL (reference sequence). The CDR3 loop is CASSQDMRLLRNGYTF. CDR3 nucleotides: TGTGCCAGCAGCCAAGACATGAGGCTCCTTAGAAATGGCTACACCTTC.

The chain has TRBV6-1 and TRBJ1-3, with D perhaps TRBD1 (6 bases). The CDR3 has 17 residues. From germline, CDR1 is MNHNS and CDR2 SASEGT. Trimming shortened V by 2 bases and J by 2 bases, and 16 bases separated the two germline ends. The CDR3 DNA follows: TGTGCCAGCAGTGAACCGACAGGTGGGGGTACTGGAAACACCATATATTTT. The encoded protein is CASSEPTGGGTGNTIYF.

The chain has TRBV7-2 and TRBJ1-1; tentative D call: TRBD1 (6 bases). Trimming left V 5 bases short and J 10 bases short, with 14 bases between. The CDR3 spans 12 residues. CDR1 is SGHTA and CDR2 is FQGNSA in the germline V gene. Here the CDR3 reads CASSPRTVRAFF. The CDR3 nucleotides are TGTGCCAGCAGCCCCCGGACAGTGAGAGCTTTCTTT. The variable domain in full, completed from reference TRBV7-2 and TRBJ1-1, reads GAGVSQSPSNKVTEKGKDVELRCDPISGHTALYWYRQSLGQGLEFLIYFQGNSAPDKSGLPSDRFSAERTGGSVSTLTIQRTQQEDSAVYLCASSPRTVRAFFGQGTRLTVV.

The CDR3 sequence: CASSPPGTGDGLAFF. The CDR3 region has the DNA TGTGCCAGCTCACCACCGGGGACAGGGGACGGTCTAGCTTTCTTT. The chain couples TRBV18 to TRBJ1-1; 10 bases map to TRBD1. J gave up 10 bases and V 0 bases, and 8 bases lay outside the gene matches. Germline CDR1 KGHSH, CDR2 LQKENI. The CDR3 runs 15 residues.

The V gene is TRBV5-1, the J gene TRBJ2-3, with 12 bases matching TRBD2. J lost 14 bases, V lost 3 bases, and 4 bases had no gene match. Germline lookup yields CDR1 SGHRS and CDR2 YFSETQ. CDR3 length: 12 residues. Here the CDR3 reads CASSSLAGGRYF. As DNA, the CDR3 is TGCGCCAGCAGCTCCCTAGCGGGGGGGCGGTATTTT.

V and J are TRBV7-2 and TRBJ2-3, with 13 bases aligning to TRBD2. The J segment lost 2 bases and the V segment lost 5 bases, leaving 7 bases of the junction unmatched. The CDR3 has 17 residues. The V gene's germline CDR1 is SGHTA and CDR2 FQGNSA. The CDR3 DNA sequence: TGTGCCAGCAGCCGCGATGGGACTAGCGGGGCCACAGATACGCAGTATTTT. As protein: CASSRDGTSGATDTQYF.

This sequence joins TRBV9 and TRBJ2-7, with TRBD1 as a possible D gene (6 bases). Germline assignment: CDR1 SGDLS and CDR2 YYNGEE. The CDR3 spans 14 residues. Trimming took 4 bases from V and 3 from J, leaving 14 bases between them. The CDR3: CASSPRDTYYEQYF. Here the CDR3 DNA reads TGTGCCAGCAGCCCCCGGGACACTTACTACGAGCAGTACTTC.

The chain employs TRBV12-3 or TRBV12-4 and TRBJ1-4; TRBD1 matches 7 bases. V dropped 10 bases and J dropped 8; count of bases not matched to a gene: 10. The CDR3 is 13 amino acids. The CDR3 loop is CATGQAEEEKLFF. The CDR3 DNA reads TGTGCCACAGGACAGGCCGAAGAAGAAAAACTGTTTTTT.

The V call is TRBV6-5, the J call TRBJ2-7; 8 bases are a match to TRBD1. V dropped 7 bases and J dropped 2; count of bases not matched to a gene: 7. CDR3 length: 14 amino acids. Germline values: CDR1 MNHEY, CDR2 SVGAGI. CDR3 loop: CASKLQGAPYEQYF. CDR3 nucleotide sequence: TGTGCCAGCAAACTTCAGGGGGCCCCCTACGAGCAGTACTTC.

This clone came up once. This chain joins TRBV2 and TRBJ1-1; possibly TRBD1 for D (6 bases). The germline V and J ends were trimmed by 7 bases and 4 bases, with 19 bases remaining between them. The length of the CDR3 is 15 residues. CDR1 and CDR2 (germline): SNHLY, FYNNEI. This CDR3 is CASKFPGHQGTEAFF. The DNA for the CDR3 is TGTGCCAGCAAATTCCCGGGACACCAGGGCACTGAAGCTTTCTTT.

This chain joins TRBV21-1 and TRBJ1-6. TRBV21-1 is listed as a pseudogene. This CDR3 is built from 15 residues. CDR3 in amino acids: CASSAKRGNDSPLHF. CDR3 DNA: TGTGCCAGCAGCGCCAAGCGGGGTAATGATTCACCCCTCCACTTT.

The chain uses TRBV6-5 and TRBJ1-2; D gene uncertain. The length of the CDR3 is 15 residues. Germline CDR1 MNHEY, CDR2 SVGAGI. Deletions cut 6 bases from V and 5 bases from J, with 19 bases between. The CDR3 DNA reads TGTGCCAGCAGAGCTACCCGGACCGGACTATATGGCTACACCTTC. It yields the protein CASRATRTGLYGYTF.

The chain carries TRBV27 and TRBJ1-6; weak D call: TRBD1 (6 bases). The CDR3 extends over 14 amino acids. V was cut by 2 bases and J by 5 bases, with 7 bases left in between. The germline gives CDR1 MNHEY, CDR2 SMNVEV (reference sequence). The CDR3 loop is CASSLAGDNSPLHF. CDR3 in DNA: TGTGCCAGCAGTTTAGCAGGGGATAATTCACCCCTCCACTTT.

The CDR3 is CASSLAQGDEKLFF. DNA for the CDR3: TGCGCCAGCAGCTTGGCACAGGGGGATGAAAAACTGTTTTTT. The rearrangement links TRBV5-1 to TRBJ1-4, with 8 bases lining up with TRBD1. After removal of 0 bases from V and 6 bases from J, the junction contained 1 base not matched to a gene. The CDR3 has 14 residues. Looked up from germline, CDR1 is SGHRS and CDR2 is YFSETQ.

The chain combines TRBV18 with TRBJ1-4; D is possibly TRBD1 (6 bases). Trimming shortened V by 2 bases and J by 5 bases, and 18 bases separated the two germline ends. This CDR3 comprises 17 residues. CDR1 KGHSH and CDR2 LQKENI come from the germline V gene. The CDR3, as DNA: TGTGCCAGCTCACCAGGGTTATACAGGGCGAAAAATGAAAAACTGTTTTTT. Translating gives CASSPGLYRAKNEKLFF.

The chain couples TRBV5-6 to TRBJ1-1, with TRBD1 matching 7 bases. The CDR3 runs 16 residues. CDR1 is SGHDT and CDR2 is YYEEEE in the germline V gene. After removal of 6 bases from V and 1 base from J, the junction contained 12 bases not matched to a gene. The CDR3 sequence is CASIPLDRAENTEAFF. The CDR3 DNA follows: TGTGCCAGCATCCCACTTGACAGGGCGGAGAACACTGAAGCTTTCTTT.

This clone was recorded once. The chain couples TRBV29-1 to TRBJ2-1, with 9 nucleotides matching TRBD1. Germline CDR1 SQVTM, CDR2 ANQGSEA. The length of the CDR3 is 14 residues. After removal of 2 bases from V and 7 bases from J, the junction contained 6 bases not matched to a gene. CDR3 bases: TGCAGCGTTGAAATCACAGGGGGCATGAATGAGCAGTTCTTC. Translation: CSVEITGGMNEQFF.

The rearrangement joins TRBV9 to TRBJ1-1; 7 bases are a match to TRBD1. V lost 0 bases to trimming and J lost 2 bases; unmatched junction nucleotides: 7. CDR3 length: 16 residues. CDR1 and CDR2 from the germline V gene are SGDLS and YYNGEE. This CDR3 is CASSVAAGGSNTEAFF. CDR3 coding DNA: TGTGCCAGCAGCGTAGCGGCAGGGGGGAGCAACACTGAAGCTTTCTTT.

The chain joins TRBV6-2 or TRBV6-3 to TRBJ2-3, with D unclear. V was cut by 0 bases and J by 4 bases, with 8 bases left in between. CDR1 is MNHEY and CDR2 is SVGEGT in the germline V gene. CDR3 length equals 14 residues. The CDR3 protein is CASSYSEFPDTQYF. The CDR3 coding sequence is TGTGCCAGCAGTTACTCAGAGTTTCCAGATACGCAGTATTTT.

V gene TRBV13 combines with J gene TRBJ2-2; 8 bases are shared with TRBD2. The germline V gene encodes CDR1 PRHDT and CDR2 FYEKMQ (reference sequence). The CDR3 length is 16 residues. V trimming: 5 bases; J trimming: 0 bases; junction bases outside the gene matches: 5. CDR3 DNA: TGTGCCAGCAGCCCCCCGGGACTAGCGAACACCGGGGAGCTGTTTTTT. Protein: CASSPPGLANTGELFF. Together with reference TRBV13 and TRBJ2-2, the CDR3 gives the full variable domain: AAGVIQSPRHLIKEKRETATLKCYPIPRHDTVYWYQQGPGQDPQFLISFYEKMQSDKGSIPDRFSAQQFSDYHSELNMSSLELGDSALYFCASSPPGLANTGELFFGEGSRLTVL.

This chain links TRBV6-5 with TRBJ1-2; D may be TRBD1 (6 bases). The CDR3 loop spans 12 amino acids. V lost 6 bases and J 5 bases, leaving 10 bases between the germline ends. Per germline, CDR1 MNHEY and CDR2 SVGAGI. CDR3 sequence (DNA): TGTGCCAGCAGCTACACAGGGTATGGCTACACCTTC. Translation: CASSYTGYGYTF.

The chain combines TRBV10-1 with TRBJ2-3; D is perhaps TRBD1 (6 bases). The CDR3 has 11 residues. CDR1 WNHNN and CDR2 SYGVQD come from the germline V gene (reference sequence). Trimming cost V 10 bases and J 3 bases, with 8 bases left between them. CDR3 loop: CANTGTDTQYF. In nucleotides, the CDR3 is TGCGCCAATACAGGGACAGATACGCAGTATTTT.

The rearrangement links TRBV5-4 to TRBJ1-3; maybe TRBD1 (5 bases). The CDR3 contains 15 residues. Germline CDR1 reads SGHNT; CDR2 reads YYREEE (reference sequence). Trimming pared 0 bases from V and 1 base from J, leaving 8 bases between. The CDR3 nucleotides read TGTGCCAGCAGCTTGGAGGGGCTATCTGGAAACACCATATATTTT. Protein: CASSLEGLSGNTIYF.

This clone occurred once. The V gene is TRBV30, the J gene TRBJ1-1; 10 bases match TRBD1. The V gene end was trimmed by 5 bases and the J gene end by 4 bases; junction bases not matched to a gene: 4. Germline CDR1 GTSNPN, CDR2 SVGIG (reference sequence). CDR3 length: 13 amino acids. CDR3 in amino acids: CAWGRDRGTEAFF. CDR3 DNA sequence: TGTGCCTGGGGACGGGACAGGGGCACTGAAGCTTTCTTT.

J is TRBJ1-2 and V is TRBV7-9; 8 bases line up with TRBD1. V was clipped by 4 bases and J by 3 bases; unmatched bases: 7. The CDR3 consists of 15 residues. The germline V gene encodes CDR1 SEHNR and CDR2 FQNEAQ (reference sequence). CDR3 in amino acids: CASSSKTTGDYGYTF. The DNA for the CDR3 is TGTGCCAGCAGCTCAAAGACGACAGGGGACTATGGCTACACCTTC.

The chain couples TRBV7-2 to TRBJ2-1; 10 nucleotides line up with TRBD2. The CDR3 sequence is 15 residues long. V lost 8 bases, J lost 7 bases, and 11 bases stayed unmatched. Germline V lookup: CDR1 SGHTA, CDR2 FQGNSA. CDR3 amino acids: CASGIIAGGQNEQFF. The CDR3 DNA reads TGTGCCAGCGGTATTATAGCGGGGGGCCAGAATGAGCAGTTCTTC.

The CDR3 reads CASSNRGQGVYNEQFF. CDR3 bases: TGTGCCAGCAGTAACCGAGGACAGGGCGTTTACAATGAGCAGTTCTTC. The gene calls are TRBV5-4 and TRBJ2-1; TRBD1 matches 8 bases. Looked up from germline, CDR1 is SGHNT and CDR2 is YYREEE (reference sequence). CDR3 length: 16 amino acids. The trim removed 5 bases at V and 4 bases at J, leaving 11 bases unmatched.

The V call is TRBV11-2, the J call TRBJ2-7; 9 nucleotides match TRBD1. The CDR3 covers 14 residues. Germline V gives CDR1 SGHAT, CDR2 FQNNGV. Losses at the gene ends were 8 bases for V and 6 bases for J; bases not matched to a gene: 11. The CDR3 loop is CASRLTGGASEQYF. The CDR3 region has the DNA TGTGCCAGCCGACTCACAGGGGGCGCATCCGAGCAGTACTTC.